This TCR beta chain was identified during a study of OX40 agonist ivuxolimab in advanced cancers. Looking at the study overall: Clinicians treated patients with ivuxolimab, an agonistic anti-OX40 (CD134) antibody.

This clone was recorded once. The antigen is undetermined. Points from the study as a whole: Normalized T-cell clonal expansion was also low in a subset of nonresponders.

Repertoires were generated with immunoSEQ multiplex PCR, while TCRdb's copy carries only in-frame clones and drops some. This repertoire shows just under 20,000 clones, roughly 82% found once; its top ten account for roughly 3%. Trimming shortened V by 8 bases and J by 0 bases, and 8 bases separated the two germline ends. The CDR3 is made up of 12 amino acids. CDR1 and CDR2 (germline): SGHTA, FQGNSA. The specimen comprised CD4+ or CD8+ T cells sorted from blood, sampled in a trial of the OX40 agonist ivuxolimab. V usage is TRBV7-2 and J usage is TRBJ2-7; a weak D match, TRBD1 (6 bases). This TCR came from an adult with an advanced solid tumor such as melanoma, head and neck, liver or kidney cancer. The CDR3 coding sequence is TGTGCCAGCGGGGGCACCTCCTACGAGCAGTACTTC. Its translation: CASGGTSYEQYF. Supplemented by reference TRBV7-2 and TRBJ2-7, the full variable domain reads GAGVSQSPSNKVTEKGKDVELRCDPISGHTALYWYRQSLGQGLEFLIYFQGNSAPDKSGLPSDRFSAERTGGSVSTLTIQRTQQEDSAVYLCASGGTSYEQYFGPGTRLTVT.